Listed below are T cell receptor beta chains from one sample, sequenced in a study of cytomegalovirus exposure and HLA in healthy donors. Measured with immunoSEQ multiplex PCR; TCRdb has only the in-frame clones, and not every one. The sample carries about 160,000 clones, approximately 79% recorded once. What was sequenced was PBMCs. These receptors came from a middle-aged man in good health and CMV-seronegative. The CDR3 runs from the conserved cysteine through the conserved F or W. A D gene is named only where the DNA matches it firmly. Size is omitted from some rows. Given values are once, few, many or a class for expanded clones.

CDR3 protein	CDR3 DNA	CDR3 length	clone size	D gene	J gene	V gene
CASKARGQVGGELFF	TGTGCCAGCAAGGCCAGGGGGCAGGTCGGCGGGGAGCTGTTTTTT	15	once	TRBD1	TRBJ2-2	TRBV7-3
CASSQGFRDNNSPLHF	TGCGCCAGCAGCCAAGGTTTTCGGGACAATAATTCACCCCTCCACTTT	16	once	.	TRBJ1-6	TRBV4-1
CASSYSGQGLQPQHF	TGTGCCAGCAGTTACAGCGGGCAGGGTCTGCAGCCCCAGCATTTT	15	.	.	TRBJ1-5	TRBV6-6
CSVEDPSGVYEQYF	TGCAGCGTTGAAGACCCTAGCGGGGTCTACGAGCAGTACTTC	14	.	TRBD2	TRBJ2-7	TRBV29-1
CASSYSSWQGTEAFF	TGTGCCAGCAGTTACTCATCATGGCAGGGCACTGAAGCTTTCTTT	15	.	.	TRBJ1-1	TRBV6-5
CASLKGGNTGELFF	TGTGCCAGCTTAAAAGGGGGGAACACCGGGGAGCTGTTTTTT	14	.	.	TRBJ2-2	TRBV6-5
CASSDLGHLIARF	TGTGCCAGCAGTGACCTGGGACACCTCATCGCGCGCTTC	13	.	.	TRBJ2-7	TRBV2
CASTLTENTGELFF	TGTGCCAGCACTTTGACAGAGAACACCGGGGAGCTGTTTTTT	14	.	.	TRBJ2-2	TRBV5-4
CAWSMWGRTGELFF	TGTGCCTGGAGTATGTGGGGGCGCACCGGGGAGCTGTTTTTT	14	once	.	TRBJ2-2	TRBV30
CASSPLADSYNEQFF	TGTGCCAGCAGCCCACTAGCGGATTCCTACAATGAGCAGTTCTTC	15	once	TRBD2	TRBJ2-1	TRBV7-6
CASSWAGGSYNEQFF	TGTGCCAGCAGCTGGGCGGGGGGATCCTACAATGAGCAGTTCTTC	15	.	TRBD2	TRBJ2-1	TRBV7-2
CASSHGQGFMAEAFF	TGCGCCAGCAGCCACGGACAGGGATTCATGGCTGAAGCTTTCTTT	15	.	TRBD1	TRBJ1-1	TRBV4-3
CASSPNRGSRETQYF	TGTGCCAGCAGCCCCAACAGGGGGTCTCGAGAGACCCAGTACTTC	15	.	TRBD1	TRBJ2-5	TRBV7-2
CASSPRGEGTDTQYF	TGTGCCAGCAGCCCCCGGGGGGAGGGGACAGATACGCAGTATTTT	15	.	TRBD2	TRBJ2-3	TRBV4-2
CASSLELAGGRETQYF	TGTGCCAGCAGCTTGGAGCTAGCGGGGGGCAGGGAGACCCAGTACTTC	16	.	TRBD2	TRBJ2-5	TRBV5-5
CASNQGPPGSFYGYTF	TGTGCCAGCAATCAGGGCCCACCCGGATCCTTCTATGGCTACACCTTC	16	once	.	TRBJ1-2	TRBV6-6
CASTASGGPYEQYF	TGTGCCAGCACGGCTAGCGGGGGCCCCTACGAGCAGTACTTC	14	.	TRBD2	TRBJ2-7	TRBV6-1
CASSPQETVNTEAFF	TGCGCCAGCAGCCCACAGGAGACAGTGAACACTGAAGCTTTCTTT	15	.	.	TRBJ1-1	TRBV5-1
CASSLAGGDTQYF	TGTGCCAGCAGCTTAGCAGGGGGGGATACGCAGTATTTT	13	.	.	TRBJ2-3	TRBV11-2
CAWSGGGGSRTSSYEQYF	TGTGCCTGGAGTGGTGGGGGGGGGAGCAGGACCTCCTCCTACGAGCAGTACTTC	18	.	TRBD2	TRBJ2-7	TRBV30
CAWATGASYEQYF	TGTGCCTGGGCGACAGGGGCCTCCTACGAGCAGTACTTC	13	.	TRBD1	TRBJ2-7	TRBV30
CASSRGTFQPQHF	TGTGCCAGCAGCAGGGGTACCTTTCAGCCCCAGCATTTT	13	.	.	TRBJ1-5	TRBV2
CASSFGQGNYEQYF	TGTGCCAGCAGTTTTGGACAGGGTAACTACGAGCAGTACTTC	14	.	TRBD1	TRBJ2-7	TRBV27
CASSRIVSTDTQYF	TGTGCCAGCAGCCGAATAGTCAGCACAGATACGCAGTATTTT	14	once	.	TRBJ2-3	TRBV7-9
CATSTGGYGYTF	TGCGCCACCTCGACAGGGGGCTATGGCTACACCTTC	12	.	TRBD1	TRBJ1-2	TRBV5-1
CAWSMGQGRNTIYF	TGTGCCTGGAGTATGGGGCAGGGTAGAAACACCATATATTTT	14	.	.	TRBJ1-3	TRBV30
CASSLALGENNYGYTF	TGTGCCAGCAGCTTAGCGCTGGGCGAAAATAACTATGGCTACACCTTC	16	.	.	TRBJ1-2	TRBV7-9
CASSALTTEAFF	TGTGCCAGCAGCGCTTTGACAACTGAAGCTTTCTTT	12	.	.	TRBJ1-1	TRBV9
CASSFSAGLNTGELFF	TGTGCCAGCAGCTTCAGTGCGGGGCTGAACACCGGGGAGCTGTTTTTT	16	.	.	TRBJ2-2	TRBV5-4
CASSSLGQGFHEQYF	TGTGCCAGCAGTTCGCTGGGACAGGGGTTCCACGAGCAGTACTTC	15	.	TRBD1	TRBJ2-7	TRBV27
CASSPTLRTFNYGYTF	TGTGCCAGCAGCCCCACACTGCGGACATTTAACTATGGCTACACCTTC	16	.	.	TRBJ1-2	TRBV7-9
CASSSRGNTEAFF	TGTGCCAGCAGCTCCCGGGGGAACACTGAAGCTTTCTTT	13	few	.	TRBJ1-1	TRBV7-3
CASSGRGGNQPQHF	TGTGCCAGCAGCGGCCGGGGAGGCAATCAGCCCCAGCATTTT	14	.	.	TRBJ1-5	TRBV5-4
CASSPDRGRRTEAFF	TGTGCCAGCAGCCCGGACAGGGGGCGTCGGACTGAAGCTTTCTTT	15	few	TRBD1	TRBJ1-1	TRBV5-6
CASSYAWGTGGDYGYTF	TGTGCCAGCAGCTACGCCTGGGGGACAGGGGGGGACTATGGCTACACCTTC	17	.	TRBD1	TRBJ1-2	TRBV11-2
CASSLSQGAEGNTEAFF	TGTGCCAGCAGCTTATCACAGGGGGCTGAGGGGAACACTGAAGCTTTCTTT	17	.	TRBD1	TRBJ1-1	TRBV7-9
CASSLDEGAGSPLHF	TGTGCCAGCAGCTTAGATGAGGGGGCAGGGTCACCCCTCCACTTT	15	.	TRBD1	TRBJ1-6	TRBV11-2
CASFPGLSNTGELFF	TGTGCCAGCTTTCCGGGACTCTCGAACACCGGGGAGCTGTTTTTT	15	.	.	TRBJ2-2	TRBV27
CASKGLGAPGDEQYF	TGTGCCAGCAAGGGGCTAGGGGCGCCAGGGGATGAGCAGTACTTC	15	once	.	TRBJ2-7	TRBV2
CASSGGQPQHF	TGTGCCAGCAGCGGAGGACAGCCCCAGCATTTT	11	.	.	TRBJ1-5	TRBV6-6
CASSGTKSYNEQFF	TGCGCCAGCAGCGGGACAAAATCCTACAATGAGCAGTTCTTC	14	.	.	TRBJ2-1	TRBV10-1
CASSQDTSSGTDTQYF	TGCGCCAGCAGCCAAGATACTAGCTCCGGCACAGATACGCAGTATTTT	16	.	.	TRBJ2-3	TRBV4-1
CASSLDGSGGGEQFF	TGTGCCAGCAGCTTGGATGGTAGCGGGGGAGGAGAGCAGTTCTTC	15	once	TRBD2	TRBJ2-1	TRBV5-4
CASSETSGGHTQYF	TGTGCCAGCAGTGAGACTAGCGGGGGCCATACGCAGTATTTT	14	.	TRBD2	TRBJ2-3	TRBV2
CASSQWGGGEAFF	TGCGCCAGCAGCCAATGGGGAGGTGGGGAAGCTTTCTTT	13	few	.	TRBJ1-1	TRBV4-1
CASSLATASNGYTF	TGTGCCAGCAGCCTAGCCACAGCTTCCAATGGCTACACCTTC	14	.	.	TRBJ1-2	TRBV11-2
CASSLRRGPQETQYF	TGTGCCAGCAGCTTGAGGCGGGGGCCCCAAGAGACCCAGTACTTC	15	.	.	TRBJ2-5	TRBV7-3
CASNGTSSSYEQYF	TGTGCCAGCAACGGGACAAGTAGCTCCTACGAGCAGTACTTC	14	once	.	TRBJ2-7	TRBV6-5
CASSPQVRDRGGANVLTF	TGTGCCAGCTCACCTCAAGTGAGGGACAGGGGAGGGGCCAACGTCCTGACTTTC	18	.	TRBD1	TRBJ2-6	TRBV18
CASSPGGIQETQYF	TGTGCCAGCAGTCCGGGGGGCATCCAAGAGACCCAGTACTTC	14	once	.	TRBJ2-5	TRBV7-3
CASSEKGAGKMEPQHF	TGTGCCAGCAGTGAAAAGGGTGCGGGTAAAATGGAGCCCCAGCATTTT	16	.	.	TRBJ1-5	TRBV6-1
CATQDRGIGYGGYTF	TGTGCCACCCAGGACAGGGGAATAGGCTATGGAGGCTACACCTTC	15	once	TRBD1	TRBJ1-2	TRBV6-1
CASSVGQSTEAFF	TGTGCCAGCAGCGTAGGACAGAGCACTGAAGCTTTCTTT	13	.	.	TRBJ1-1	TRBV9